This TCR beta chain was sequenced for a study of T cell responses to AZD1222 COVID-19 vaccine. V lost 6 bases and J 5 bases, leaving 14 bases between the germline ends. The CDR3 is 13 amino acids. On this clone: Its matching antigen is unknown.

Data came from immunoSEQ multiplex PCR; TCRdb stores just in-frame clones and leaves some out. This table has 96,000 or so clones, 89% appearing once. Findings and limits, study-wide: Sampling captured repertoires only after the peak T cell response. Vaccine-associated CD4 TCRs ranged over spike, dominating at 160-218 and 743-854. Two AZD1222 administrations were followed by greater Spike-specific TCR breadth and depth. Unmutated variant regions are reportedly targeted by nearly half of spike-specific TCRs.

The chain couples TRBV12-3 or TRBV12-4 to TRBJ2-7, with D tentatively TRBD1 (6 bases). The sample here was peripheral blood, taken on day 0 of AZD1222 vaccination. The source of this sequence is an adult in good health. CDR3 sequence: CASRPPWTDEQYF. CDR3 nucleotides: TGTGCCAGCAGACCCCCCTGGACAGACGAGCAGTACTTC.